The clone carrying this T cell receptor (beta chain) was observed many times. There are 14 residues in the CDR3. The junction had 7 bases not matched to a gene; V was cut back by 5 bases and J by 3 bases. Germline V gives CDR1 DFQATT, CDR2 SNEGSKA (reference sequence). Molecular barcoded adaptors covering alpha/delta and beta/gamma chains were used on 400 to 450 ng RNA. TCRdb itself ran the reads through MiXCR, one entry per CDR3 protein. The profile shows tens of thousands of distinct CDR3 sequences, about 10% of them singletons. The data are from a study of read filtering for tumor transcriptome and immune sequencing. Study in general: Patients were 17 male and some 15 female, mean age 65.9 years, range roughly 45 to 85.

The receptor was derived from a donor aged 40 or older with multiple myeloma. The chain employs TRBV20-1 and TRBJ2-1; TRBD2 aligns across 7 bases. Input material: a population of CD138-negative cells sorted from bone marrow. DNA of the CDR3: TGCAGTGCTGTCACTTGGGAGGGCTACAATGAGCAGTTCTTC. Translated: CSAVTWEGYNEQFF.